One sample yielded the 29 T cell receptor beta chains listed below, sequenced in a study of blood T cell repertoires in COVID-19. The repertoire was sequenced with immunoSEQ multiplex PCR; TCRdb's copy has only in-frame clones and lacks some. This table has some 97,000 clones, around nine tenths appearing once. Sequencing used peripheral blood. These receptors were taken from a human donor in a cohort sampled during active COVID-19.

The chain carries TRBV19 and TRBJ2-5; 15 nucleotides align to TRBD2. The CDR3 totals 15 residues. V dropped 4 bases and J dropped 9; count of bases not matched to a gene: 6. Germline assignment: CDR1 LNHDA and CDR2 SQIVND (reference sequence). The CDR3 DNA reads TGTGCCAGTAGTAGAGGACTAGCGGGAGGGGCGGCCCAGTACTTC. Encoded protein: CASSRGLAGGAAQYF.

This clone was counted a few times. The V call is TRBV9, the J call TRBJ2-1; 8 bases agree with TRBD1. V lost 4 bases to trimming and J lost 7 bases; unmatched junction nucleotides: 7. This CDR3 is 14 amino acids long. Germline loops: CDR1 SGDLS, CDR2 YYNGEE. The CDR3 DNA reads as TGTGCCAGCAGCCTTAGGACAGGGTGGAATGAGCAGTTCTTC. Translation gives CASSLRTGWNEQFF.

This clone showed up just once. The chain combines TRBV19 with TRBJ1-3; 8 bases match TRBD1. Germline values: CDR1 LNHDA, CDR2 SQIVND (reference sequence). The CDR3 runs to 15 residues. V lost 2 bases and J lost 4; bases outside the gene matches: 4. This CDR3 reads CASSIRGQGGNTIYF. CDR3 DNA sequence: TGTGCCAGTAGTATACGTGGACAGGGCGGAAACACCATATATTTT.

The J gene is TRBJ2-1, the V gene TRBV5-6; D gene unclear. Between the trimmed V and J ends, which lost 4 bases and 0 bases, there was a span of 14 bases. CDR1 SGHDT and CDR2 YYEEEE come from the germline V gene. The CDR3 consists of 16 residues. CDR3 in DNA: TGTGCCAGCAGCCTGGCGGCGCACAGCTCCTACAATGAGCAGTTCTTC. Its protein is CASSLAAHSSYNEQFF.

By proportion, this clone is large. The V call is TRBV13, the J call TRBJ2-3; 9 bases match TRBD2. This CDR3 has 14 residues. Germline V gene sequence: CDR1 PRHDT, CDR2 FYEKMQ (reference sequence). The J segment lost 5 bases and the V segment lost 6 bases, leaving 6 bases of the junction unmatched. CDR3 DNA sequence: TGTGCCAGCAGTTTCCAGCGGGAGGAAGATACGCAGTATTTT. Its protein is CASSFQREEDTQYF.

The chain is built from TRBV5-6 and TRBJ1-1; 8 positions agree with TRBD1. Germline V lookup: CDR1 SGHDT, CDR2 YYEEEE. The CDR3 length is 15 residues. The V and J ends lost 4 bases and 3 bases, in that order; junction bases with no gene match: 8. CDR3 nucleotide sequence: TGTGCCAGCAGCCTTCTTCCGGGACAGGACACTGAAGCTTTCTTT. Translation gives CASSLLPGQDTEAFF. Based on the CDR3 plus reference TRBV5-6 and TRBJ1-1, the full variable domain is DAGVTQSPTHLIKTRGQQVTLRCSPKSGHDTVSWYQQALGQGPQFIFQYYEEEERQRGNFPDRFSGHQFPNYSSELNVNALLLGDSALYLCASSLLPGQDTEAFFGQGTRLTVV.

The chain is built from TRBV21-1 and TRBJ1-2; TRBD1, the table's D call, lacks a check against the DNA. TRBV21-1 represents a pseudogene. CDR3 length equals 20 residues. The CDR3 bases are TGTGCCATCACCGGGACAAAAATGCTTGGCAGGGGGCAATTATCTTCTGGCTACACCTTC. Translated, it gives CAITGTKMLGRGQLSSGYTF.

This clone was seen only a few times. This rearrangement joins TRBV6-5 to TRBJ2-7, with 9 bases matching TRBD2. The germline V gene has CDR1 MNHEY and CDR2 SVGAGI. Unmatched junction bases numbered 5, after V lost 5 bases and J lost 3 bases. This CDR3 has 14 amino acids. CDR3 region: CASSRAGGSYEQYF. CDR3 bases: TGTGCCAGCAGTAGAGCGGGAGGAAGCTACGAGCAGTACTTC.

V is TRBV28 and J is TRBJ2-1; 13 bases match TRBD2. The J segment lost 4 bases and the V segment lost 5 bases, leaving 2 bases of the junction unmatched. This CDR3 spans 15 amino acids. From germline, CDR1 is MDHEN and CDR2 SYDVKM. The CDR3 DNA is TGTGCCAGCAGTGAGACTAGCGGGGGGTACAATGAGCAGTTCTTC. This translates into CASSETSGGYNEQFF. Based on the CDR3 plus reference TRBV28 and TRBJ2-1, the full variable domain is DVKVTQSSRYLVKRTGEKVFLECVQDMDHENMFWYRQDPGLGLRLIYFSYDVKMKEKGDIPEGYSVSREKKERFSLILESASTNQTSMYLCASSETSGGYNEQFFGPGTRLTVL.

This clone occurred once. The chain's CDR3 is CASRPTGGRGNTIYF. The CDR3 DNA sequence: TGTGCCAGCAGACCAACAGGGGGGAGAGGAAACACCATATATTTT. The V call is TRBV7-9, the J call TRBJ1-3, with 8 bases that match TRBD1. The CDR3 sequence is 15 residues long. Germline loops: CDR1 SEHNR, CDR2 FQNEAQ (reference sequence). V was pared by 6 bases and J by 4 bases, with 8 bases of the junction left unmatched.

The rearrangement joins TRBV19 to TRBJ2-7, with 10 bases aligning to TRBD2. The J segment lost 4 bases and the V segment lost 6 bases, leaving 9 bases of the junction unmatched. Germline V lookup: CDR1 LNHDA, CDR2 SQIVND (reference sequence). The CDR3 runs 15 residues. CDR3 sequence reads: CASRPASGSIYEQYF. In DNA, the CDR3 is TGTGCCAGTAGGCCCGCTAGCGGGAGTATTTACGAGCAGTACTTC. The full variable domain, completed using reference TRBV19 and TRBJ2-7, is DGGITQSPKYLFRKEGQNVTLSCEQNLNHDAMYWYRQDPGQGLRLIYYSQIVNDFQKGDIAEGYSVSREKKESFPLTVTSAQKNPTAFYLCASRPASGSIYEQYFGPGTRLTVT.

J is TRBJ2-3 and V is TRBV18; TRBD1 matches at 7 bases. The CDR3 has 18 residues. Trimming at V came to 6 bases and at J to 2 bases, leaving 17 bases not matched to a gene. Germline CDR1 is KGHSH and CDR2 is LQKENI. The DNA for the CDR3 is TGTGCCAGCTCGCGCCGCCCCCCCCGGGACAGTCTCACAGATACGCAGTATTTT. Amino acids: CASSRRPPRDSLTDTQYF.

This clone has just one count. The chain links TRBV7-9 to TRBJ2-1; the D gene is possibly TRBD2 (6 bases). Germline CDR1 is SEHNR and CDR2 is FQNEAQ (reference sequence). Between the trimmed V and J ends, which lost 5 bases and 2 bases, there was a span of 19 bases. CDR3 length: 17 residues. CDR3 bases: TGTGCCAGCAGCGCCCTGAAACGGGGGAGACCCTACAATGAGCAGTTCTTC. Translated, it gives CASSALKRGRPYNEQFF.

The table lists this clone with a count of one. CDR3 sequence reads: CASSQTGPYEQYF. In nucleotides, the CDR3 is TGTGCCAGTAGTCAGACAGGGCCCTACGAGCAGTACTTC. The chain joins TRBV19 to TRBJ2-7; TRBD1 matches at 7 bases. The CDR3 sequence is 13 residues long. Trimming took 5 bases from V and 2 from J; bases not matched to a gene: 3. In germline, CDR1 is LNHDA, CDR2 SQIVND (reference sequence).

This sequence joins TRBV6-5 and TRBJ2-7; a possible D gene is TRBD1 (5 bases). V dropped 5 bases and J dropped 3 bases, with 14 bases sitting between them. Germline V CDR1 and CDR2: MNHEY, SVGAGI. The CDR3 sequence is 14 residues long. As DNA, the CDR3 is TGTGCCAGCAGTAGGGGCCAACGAAGCTACGAGCAGTACTTC. The encoded protein is CASSRGQRSYEQYF.

The chain uses TRBV30 and TRBJ2-7; 10 bases fit TRBD1. The CDR3 has 14 amino acids. Trimming at V came to 7 bases and at J to 2 bases, leaving 8 bases not matched to a gene. Looked up from germline, CDR1 is GTSNPN and CDR2 is SVGIG (reference sequence). The CDR3 DNA is TGTGCCTCCAACCAGGGACAGGGGACCTACGAGCAGTACTTC. The encoded protein is CASNQGQGTYEQYF.

The rearrangement uses TRBV19 and TRBJ2-1, with D possibly being TRBD2 (7 bases). The CDR3 covers 17 residues. Trimming stripped 1 base from V and 7 bases from J, with 20 bases between. The germline V gene encodes CDR1 LNHDA and CDR2 SQIVND (reference sequence). CDR3 sequence (DNA): TGTGCCAGTAGTATAGGAAGGCGGGAGAGGGGGGTGAATGAGCAGTTCTTC. Its protein is CASSIGRRERGVNEQFF.

This chain connects TRBV7-9 to TRBJ1-1, with D maybe TRBD1 (6 bases). Germline values: CDR1 SEHNR, CDR2 FQNEAQ (reference sequence). The CDR3 covers 13 residues. V was pared by 8 bases and J by 0 bases, with 10 bases between. This CDR3 reads CASQGGLNTEAFF. DNA for the CDR3: TGTGCCAGCCAAGGGGGACTGAACACTGAAGCTTTCTTT.

The CDR3 DNA is TGTGCCAGCAGTTACCGGACAGGGGGCGGTTACGAGCAGTACTTC. Translation gives CASSYRTGGGYEQYF. This sequence joins TRBV6-5 and TRBJ2-7, with 11 bases matching TRBD1. Germline V gene lookup returns CDR1 MNHEY and CDR2 SVGAGI. The V and J ends lost 2 bases and 4 bases, in that order; junction bases with no gene match: 4. The length of the CDR3 is 15 residues.

This clone was seen just once. The rearrangement links TRBV19 to TRBJ1-6; D gene ambiguous. CDR3 length: 14 amino acids. Germline values: CDR1 LNHDA, CDR2 SQIVND (reference sequence). Trimming stripped 1 base from V and 7 bases from J, with 8 bases between. CDR3 nucleotide sequence: TGTGCCAGTAGTATAGGAACAGCCAATTCACCCCTCCACTTT. Its protein is CASSIGTANSPLHF.

In this sample, this clone turned up once. The chain employs TRBV6-2 or TRBV6-3 and TRBJ2-1; 10 bases line up with TRBD2. The germline CDR1 and CDR2 sequences are MNHEY and SVGEGT. V lost 2 bases and J lost 3; bases outside the gene matches: 4. CDR3 size: 16 residues. Written as DNA, the CDR3 is TGTGCCAGCAGTTACCTAGCGGGAGCGGTCTACAATGAGCAGTTCTTC. It specifies CASSYLAGAVYNEQFF.

The rearrangement links TRBV9 to TRBJ2-1; D gene ambiguous. The CDR3 length is 14 residues. The germline V and J ends were trimmed by 0 bases and 4 bases, with 8 bases remaining between them. Per germline, CDR1 SGDLS and CDR2 YYNGEE. CDR3 sequence reads: CASSVVQRYNEQFF. CDR3 bases: TGTGCCAGCAGCGTAGTCCAGAGGTACAATGAGCAGTTCTTC.

V usage is TRBV3-1 (or the pseudogene TRBV3-2) and J usage is TRBJ2-2; no clear D gene. Germline loops: CDR1 LGHDT, CDR2 YNNKEL (reference sequence). V was trimmed by 3 bases and J by 5 bases, leaving 4 bases between them. The CDR3 is 12 residues long. In DNA, the CDR3 is TGTGCCAGCAGCCACCTAACCGGGGAGCTGTTTTTT. It translates to CASSHLTGELFF.

The V and J genes are TRBV5-4 and TRBJ1-1; the D gene is possibly TRBD1 (5 bases). V lost 4 bases and J lost 1, with 14 bases in between. The CDR3 sequence is 15 residues long. Per the germline V gene, CDR1 is SGHNT and CDR2 is YYREEE (reference sequence). The CDR3 coding sequence is TGTGCCAGCAGCATTGCGGGACGGACGAACACTGAAGCTTTCTTT. Translating it yields CASSIAGRTNTEAFF.

The V gene is TRBV10-3, the J gene TRBJ1-2, with D tentatively TRBD1 (6 bases). Germline CDR1 reads ENHRY; CDR2 reads SYGVKD. CDR3 size: 13 residues. The V and J ends lost 6 bases and 4 bases respectively, with 12 bases between them. The CDR3 here is CAIRPGGPYGYTF. The CDR3 DNA reads as TGTGCCATCAGGCCGGGGGGCCCCTATGGCTACACCTTC.

The J gene is TRBJ1-2, the V gene TRBV6-1; 9 nucleotides line up with TRBD1. Germline assignment: CDR1 MNHNS and CDR2 SASEGT. The CDR3 length is 15 residues. V lost 2 bases and J lost 3; bases outside the gene matches: 4. The CDR3 region has the DNA TGTGCCAGCAGTGAACTGGGACAGGGATACTATGGCTACACCTTC. It translates to CASSELGQGYYGYTF.

The table lists this clone with a count of one. The gene calls are TRBV19 and TRBJ1-5; D is undetermined. The CDR3 runs to 16 residues. With 7 bases removed from V and 1 base from J, the gap between germline ends came to 17 bases. CDR1 and CDR2 (germline): LNHDA, SQIVND (reference sequence). Here the CDR3 reads CASMSMLGGSNQPQHF. Here the CDR3 DNA reads TGTGCCAGTATGAGTATGCTGGGCGGGAGCAATCAGCCCCAGCATTTT.

The chain employs TRBV28 and TRBJ2-1; TRBD1 is a possible D gene (6 bases). Trimming shortened V by 6 bases and J by 9 bases, and 15 bases separated the two germline ends. CDR1 MDHEN and CDR2 SYDVKM come from the germline V gene. This CDR3 comprises 13 residues. The CDR3 sequence: CASSHTGYREQFF. The CDR3 DNA is TGTGCCAGCAGCCACACAGGGTACCGTGAGCAGTTCTTC.

The V call is TRBV19, the J call TRBJ2-7; 7 nucleotides agree with TRBD2. With 1 base clipped from V and 2 bases from J, the junction kept 2 bases outside the gene matches. CDR1 and CDR2 from the germline V gene are LNHDA and SQIVND (reference sequence). The CDR3 covers 14 residues. CDR3 loop: CASSIGSGAYEQYF. CDR3 nucleotide sequence: TGTGCCAGTAGTATAGGCAGCGGGGCCTACGAGCAGTACTTC.